A single sample gave rise to the 28 T cell receptor beta chains below, sequenced in a study of beta chain features in type 1 diabetes. Reverse transcribing all isolated RNA meant expressed TCRB transcripts were sequenced. Assay: immunoSEQ multiplex PCR; the TCRdb copy retains only in-frame clones and omits some. The sample contains 130,000 or so clones, approximately 10% of which appear only once. The sequenced material came from central memory CD4+ T cells from blood. All receptors derive from a woman aged 40 to 55 in good health.

The chain joins TRBV7-2 to TRBJ2-5; TRBD2 matches 8 bases. The CDR3 sequence is 16 residues long. Germline lookup yields CDR1 SGHTA and CDR2 FQGNSA. V lost 5 bases to trimming and J lost 5 bases; unmatched junction nucleotides: 13. DNA of the CDR3: TGTGCCAGCAGCCTGAGGACTAGCCTCATCGGGGAGACCCAGTACTTC. Translating it yields CASSLRTSLIGETQYF. Together with reference TRBV7-2 and TRBJ2-5, the CDR3 gives the full variable domain: GAGVSQSPSNKVTEKGKDVELRCDPISGHTALYWYRQSLGQGLEFLIYFQGNSAPDKSGLPSDRFSAERTGGSVSTLTIQRTQQEDSAVYLCASSLRTSLIGETQYFGPGTRLLVL.

This clone turned up a few times. The rearrangement uses TRBV5-1 and TRBJ2-1; 10 bases are a match to TRBD2. This CDR3 is built from 16 residues. J lost 3 bases, V lost 2 bases, and 5 bases had no gene match. Looked up from germline, CDR1 is SGHRS and CDR2 is YFSETQ. The CDR3 DNA sequence: TGCGCCAGCAGCTTAACCGGGACTAGCGTCTACAATGAGCAGTTCTTC. Translating it yields CASSLTGTSVYNEQFF.

The chain has TRBV5-1 and TRBJ1-4; D unclear. Looked up from germline, CDR1 is SGHRS and CDR2 is YFSETQ. The germline V and J ends were trimmed by 1 base and 6 bases, with 7 bases remaining between them. The CDR3 loop spans 13 amino acids. The CDR3 DNA follows: TGCGCCAGCAGCTTGCTTTCGGATGAAAAACTGTTTTTT. This gives the protein CASSLLSDEKLFF.

This clone has at least ten counts. This sequence joins TRBV7-2 and TRBJ1-2; D not resolved. The CDR3 is 13 amino acids. Trimming shortened V by 3 bases and J by 7 bases, and 12 bases separated the two germline ends. Germline V gene sequence: CDR1 SGHTA, CDR2 FQGNSA. CDR3: CASSFTPTGGYTF. Here the CDR3 DNA reads TGTGCCAGCAGCTTTACCCCGACGGGTGGCTACACCTTC.

In its sample, this clone was seen many times. The chain carries TRBV11-2 and TRBJ2-5; D ambiguous. The CDR3 runs 12 residues. Germline CDR1 SGHAT, CDR2 FQNNGV. Trimming shortened V by 5 bases and J by 8 bases, and 12 bases separated the two germline ends. The CDR3 here is CASSLRSLTQYF. CDR3 in DNA: TGTGCCAGCAGCCTGCGAAGTCTCACCCAGTACTTC.

This clone was seen more than once but under ten times. V is TRBV29-1 and J is TRBJ2-5; 9 nucleotides line up with TRBD1. The CDR3 runs to 14 residues. In germline, CDR1 is SQVTM, CDR2 ANQGSEA. V trimming: 4 bases; J trimming: 7 bases; junction bases outside the gene matches: 10. For the CDR3, the DNA is TGCAGCGTTGTGTTAGGACAGGGGATCGGGACCCAGTACTTC. The encoded protein is CSVVLGQGIGTQYF.

The genes are TRBV27 and TRBJ2-7, with a possible D match to TRBD1 (6 bases). The CDR3 extends over 16 amino acids. Germline V gene sequence: CDR1 MNHEY, CDR2 SMNVEV (reference sequence). V was shortened by 2 bases and J by 3 bases, with 17 bases between the two germline ends. CDR3 protein: CASSLKGGQTLYEQYF. The CDR3 nucleotides are TGTGCCAGCAGTTTAAAGGGTGGACAGACTCTCTACGAGCAGTACTTC.

The chain employs TRBV21-1 and TRBJ1-1; the tabulated D call, TRBD1, remains unverified against the DNA. TRBV21-1 is a pseudogene. There are 15 residues in the CDR3. Here the CDR3 reads CASSSQRTGLTEAFF. The CDR3 DNA reads as TGTGCCAGCAGCTCCCAAAGAACAGGGCTCACTGAAGCTTTCTTT.

The V and J genes are TRBV28 and TRBJ1-1; the D is unclear. The V gene lost 3 bases and the J gene lost 4 bases, with 6 bases spanning the gap. CDR3 length: 12 amino acids. The V gene's germline CDR1 is MDHEN and CDR2 SYDVKM. The CDR3 region has the DNA TGTGCCAGCAGTTTCCTAGGCACTGAAGCTTTCTTT. It codes for CASSFLGTEAFF.

J is TRBJ2-7 and V is TRBV6-5; weak D call: TRBD1 (5 bases). V lost 5 bases to trimming and J lost 6 bases, with 14 bases between them. The length of the CDR3 is 13 residues. The germline V gene encodes CDR1 MNHEY and CDR2 SVGAGI. DNA of the CDR3: TGTGCCAGCAGTCACGGTAGGCAGGGCGAGCAGTACTTC. It translates to CASSHGRQGEQYF.

The chain couples TRBV11-2 to TRBJ2-6; 12 bases map to TRBD1. The V gene end was trimmed by 3 bases and the J gene end by 1 base; junction bases not matched to a gene: 7. Germline V gene lookup returns CDR1 SGHAT and CDR2 FQNNGV. The CDR3 is 19 amino acids. CDR3 coding DNA: TGTGCCAGCAGCTTCGAGGGACAGGGGGCTTTTTCTGGGGCCAACGTCCTGACTTTC. Translation: CASSFEGQGAFSGANVLTF.

This rearrangement joins TRBV5-4 to TRBJ2-1; 7 bases agree with TRBD1. Looked up from germline, CDR1 is SGHNT and CDR2 is YYREEE (reference sequence). Losses at the gene ends were 5 bases for V and 8 bases for J; bases not matched to a gene: 10. The CDR3 consists of 14 residues. The CDR3 nucleotides are TGTGCCAGCAGTAGCCAAGGGACAGAGGATGAGCAGTTCTTC. Translated, it gives CASSSQGTEDEQFF.

V is TRBV19 and J is TRBJ2-7, with D possibly being TRBD1 (5 bases). The CDR3 has 11 residues. V was clipped by 3 bases and J by 7 bases, with 7 bases between them. Germline CDR1 LNHDA, CDR2 SQIVND (reference sequence). The CDR3 DNA follows: TGTGCCAGTAGTATTGGGGCGGAGCAGTACTTC. It encodes CASSIGAEQYF.

This clone occurred a few times. V is TRBV9 and J is TRBJ1-6; D is unclear. Germline V lookup: CDR1 SGDLS, CDR2 YYNGEE. Between the trimmed V and J ends, which lost 3 bases and 6 bases, there was a span of 10 bases. The CDR3 is 14 amino acids. The CDR3 DNA reads as TGTGCCAGCAGCGCCGTTAGTGGTAATTCACCCCTCCACTTT. The encoded protein is CASSAVSGNSPLHF.

This clone has more than one count but fewer than ten. The CDR3 DNA sequence: TGCGCCAGCAGCTTGAAACTAGATTATGAGCAGTTCTTC. It codes for CASSLKLDYEQFF. The chain recombines TRBV5-1 with TRBJ2-1; maybe TRBD2 (5 bases). There are 13 residues in the CDR3. CDR1 is SGHRS, CDR2 YFSETQ, per germline. V was trimmed by 1 base and J by 8 bases, leaving 10 bases between them.

Comment on this clone: This sample includes further DNA sequences coding for the same CDR3. The rearrangement uses TRBV5-1 and TRBJ2-7, with 7 bases fitting TRBD1. The V and J ends lost 0 bases and 0 bases, in that order; junction bases with no gene match: 3. The CDR3 sequence is 15 residues long. Germline assignment: CDR1 SGHRS and CDR2 YFSETQ. This CDR3 is CASSLGQGGSYEQYF. DNA of the CDR3: TGCGCCAGCAGCTTGGGACAGGGCGGCTCCTACGAGCAGTACTTC.

V and J are TRBV12-5 and TRBJ1-1; no firm D call. CDR1 is LGHNT, CDR2 FRNRAP, per germline. This CDR3 region has 15 residues. Trimming took off 2 bases at V and 9 bases at J, with 19 bases between the two ends. DNA for the CDR3: TGTGCTAGTGGTTTGAACCCCCTAACCCTGAGGCAAGCTTTCTTT. Protein sequence: CASGLNPLTLRQAFF.

This clone was seen a few times. The genes are TRBV11-2 and TRBJ1-5, with 8 bases identical to TRBD1. The CDR3 is 15 residues long. Germline lookup yields CDR1 SGHAT and CDR2 FQNNGV. Unmatched junction bases numbered 2, after V lost 2 bases and J lost 2 bases. CDR3 nucleotide sequence: TGTGCCAGCAGCTTAACGACAGGGGGCAATCAGCCCCAGCATTTT. It yields the protein CASSLTTGGNQPQHF.

This clone was detected only once. The chain links TRBV5-8 to TRBJ1-1; D may be TRBD1 (6 bases). The length of the CDR3 is 18 residues. Germline CDR1 and CDR2: SGHTS and YDEGEE. Trimming stripped 0 bases from V and 5 bases from J, with 23 bases between. CDR3 amino acids: CASSLGGGRGSSGTEAFF. CDR3 nucleotide sequence: TGTGCCAGCAGCTTGGGCGGGGGCCGCGGGAGTTCGGGTACTGAAGCTTTCTTT.

This clone was counted a few times. V gene TRBV7-9 combines with J gene TRBJ1-1; TRBD1 matches 7 bases. Looked up from germline, CDR1 is SEHNR and CDR2 is FQNEAQ (reference sequence). The CDR3 sequence is 15 residues long. V dropped 0 bases and J dropped 1; count of bases not matched to a gene: 2. The CDR3, as DNA: TGTGCCAGCAGCTTAGCGAGGGGGCAGAACACTGAAGCTTTCTTT. This codes for CASSLARGQNTEAFF.

This clone was seen a handful of times. V is TRBV5-1 and J is TRBJ2-7; possibly TRBD2 for D (6 bases). The CDR3 totals 15 residues. CDR1 is SGHRS and CDR2 is YFSETQ in the germline V gene. V lost 0 bases and J 4 bases, leaving 14 bases between the germline ends. CDR3 in DNA: TGCGCCAGCAGCTTGGCGGCTAGCGCTGATTACGAGCAGTACTTC. It specifies CASSLAASADYEQYF. The whole variable domain, remainder taken from reference TRBV5-1 and TRBJ2-7, is KAGVTQTPRYLIKTRGQQVTLSCSPISGHRSVSWYQQTPGQGLQFLFEYFSETQRNKGNFPGRFSGRQFSNSRSEMNVSTLELGDSALYLCASSLAASADYEQYFGPGTRLTVT.

This clone was seen only a few times. The chain is built from TRBV7-6 and TRBJ2-1; 7 nucleotides match TRBD1. Germline assignment: CDR1 SGHVS and CDR2 FNYEAQ. This CDR3 comprises 16 residues. The ends lost 2 bases at V and 6 bases at J; junction bases unmatched: 10. The CDR3, as DNA: TGTGCCAGCAGCTTAAGACAGGGCGTCCTGAGCAATGAGCAGTTCTTC. Encoded protein: CASSLRQGVLSNEQFF.

At least ten counts were recorded for this clone. The gene calls are TRBV5-1 and TRBJ2-1; 9 bases align to TRBD2. Germline V gives CDR1 SGHRS, CDR2 YFSETQ. This CDR3 has 16 amino acids. V dropped 0 bases and J dropped 12; count of bases not matched to a gene: 13. CDR3 in amino acids: CASSLAGAGGPSGQFF. The CDR3 DNA sequence: TGCGCCAGCAGCTTGGCCGGGGCGGGGGGGCCGAGCGGGCAGTTCTTC. The complete variable domain, with remaining parts taken from reference TRBV5-1 and TRBJ2-1, reads KAGVTQTPRYLIKTRGQQVTLSCSPISGHRSVSWYQQTPGQGLQFLFEYFSETQRNKGNFPGRFSGRQFSNSRSEMNVSTLELGDSALYLCASSLAGAGGPSGQFFGPGTRLTVL.

This clone was picked up a small number of times. J is TRBJ2-7 and V is TRBV11-2; 7 nucleotides agree with TRBD2. V lost 5 bases, J lost 6 bases, and 7 bases stayed unmatched. Germline CDR1 reads SGHAT; CDR2 reads FQNNGV. The CDR3 has 13 residues. CDR3 nucleotide sequence: TGTGCCAGCAGCCAGCAGCGGGGAGGCGAGCAGTACTTC. It codes for CASSQQRGGEQYF.

This clone has a handful of counts. The chain combines TRBV7-8 with TRBJ2-1; no reliable D call. The CDR3 contains 12 residues. V was pared by 5 bases and J by 12 bases, with 14 bases between. Germline CDR1 reads SGHVS; CDR2 reads FQNEAQ. The CDR3: CASSTTTRRQFF. The CDR3 DNA reads as TGTGCCAGCAGCACCACGACCCGGAGGCAGTTCTTC.

V usage is TRBV7-2 and J usage is TRBJ2-7; TRBD2 agrees at 13 bases. The germline V gene has CDR1 SGHTA and CDR2 FQGNSA. V was clipped by 4 bases and J by 7 bases; unmatched bases: 7. The length of the CDR3 is 15 residues. CDR3 loop: CASSSGLAGVGEQYF. DNA for the CDR3: TGTGCCAGCAGCTCCGGACTAGCGGGGGTCGGGGAGCAGTACTTC. Looking up the rest from reference TRBV7-2 and TRBJ2-7 gives the full variable domain: GAGVSQSPSNKVTEKGKDVELRCDPISGHTALYWYRQSLGQGLEFLIYFQGNSAPDKSGLPSDRFSAERTGGSVSTLTIQRTQQEDSAVYLCASSSGLAGVGEQYFGPGTRLTVT.

The V gene is TRBV9, the J gene TRBJ1-6; 7 bases are a match to TRBD1. This CDR3 contains 15 residues. V gave up 3 bases and J gave up 9 bases; unmatched junction bases: 9. Germline values: CDR1 SGDLS, CDR2 YYNGEE. The CDR3 DNA follows: TGTGCCAGCAGCGGGGTGGTACAGGGGCGTTCACCCCTCCACTTT. Encoded protein: CASSGVVQGRSPLHF.

This clone has a handful of counts. The rearrangement links TRBV4-1 to TRBJ2-1, with 8 bases identical to TRBD1. Germline CDR1 MGHRA, CDR2 YSYEKL. V shed 5 bases and J 3 bases; nucleotides not matched to a gene: 6. The CDR3 has 15 amino acids. The CDR3 DNA follows: TGCGCCAGCAGCTCTGCCGGACAGGGCTACAATGAGCAGTTCTTC. This encodes CASSSAGQGYNEQFF.